These T cell receptor beta chains were read from a single sample in a study of control samples from healthy donors and cancer patients. TCRdb's table, derived via immunoSEQ multiplex PCR, lists solely in-frame clones and lacks some. The repertoire has 150,000 to 200,000 clones, around 87% of them found once; the top ten carry about 1.4%. Sequences were obtained from blood. These receptors were taken from a woman aged 50 to 60 in good health. Both conserved end residues are part of each CDR3. The order of the fields is V gene, D gene, clone size, J gene, CDR3 protein, CDR3 DNA. D genes are given only for firm matches. The listing skips clone size in some rows; elsewhere it reads once, few, many or a size class.

TRBV6-4	NA	NA	TRBJ2-1	CASVNYRPGNEQFF	TGTGCCTCGGTGAACTATAGGCCCGGCAATGAGCAGTTCTTC
TRBV28	NA	NA	TRBJ1-1	CASSPLKTEAFF	TGTGCCAGCAGTCCCTTAAAAACTGAAGCTTTCTTT
TRBV4-3	NA	once	TRBJ2-1	CASSQDLLSHNEQFF	TGCGCCAGCAGCCAAGATCTTCTATCCCACAATGAGCAGTTCTTC
TRBV28	NA	NA	TRBJ1-1	CATASKEAFF	TGTGCCACCGCCTCAAAAGAAGCTTTCTTT
TRBV7-2	TRBD1	NA	TRBJ1-2	CASARQGAREGYTF	TGTGCCAGCGCCAGACAGGGGGCGCGGGAGGGCTACACCTTC
TRBV9	NA	few	TRBJ2-5	CASSPGEGQETQYF	TGTGCCAGCAGCCCAGGGGAGGGACAAGAGACCCAGTACTTC
TRBV10-2	NA	once	TRBJ2-7	CASTRGMGGSSYEQYF	TGCGCCAGCACTAGGGGGATGGGCGGGAGCTCCTACGAGCAGTACTTC
TRBV6-2/TRBV6-3	TRBD1	NA	TRBJ1-6	CASSLTGRGSPLHF	TGTGCCAGCAGTCTGACAGGGAGGGGTTCACCCCTCCACTTT
TRBV2	NA	NA	TRBJ2-1	CASGLPGSGREQFF	TGTGCCAGCGGACTCCCGGGCAGCGGTCGTGAGCAGTTCTTC
TRBV10-3	TRBD1	NA	TRBJ2-1	CAIRGDRGPHNEQFF	TGTGCCATCAGGGGGGACAGGGGACCTCACAATGAGCAGTTCTTC
TRBV30	NA	NA	TRBJ2-1	CAWSPTPNEQFF	TGTGCCTGGAGTCCCACTCCGAATGAGCAGTTCTTC
TRBV27	TRBD2	few	TRBJ2-3	CASSLLGGPDTQYF	TGTGCCAGCAGTTTATTGGGAGGGCCAGATACGCAGTATTTT
TRBV19	NA	NA	TRBJ2-5	CASSIGFGRTQYF	TGTGCCAGTAGTATAGGATTTGGGAGGACCCAGTACTTC
TRBV5-1	NA	NA	TRBJ2-7	CASSLGQPVVEQYF	TGCGCCAGCAGCTTGGGACAACCCGTGGTCGAGCAGTACTTC
TRBV7-2	TRBD1	many	TRBJ1-2	CASSPDRGGYGYTF	TGTGCCAGCAGCCCGGACAGGGGCGGCTATGGCTACACCTTC
TRBV4-3	TRBD2	NA	TRBJ2-5	CASSLLAGEGETQYF	TGCGCCAGCAGCCTCCTAGCGGGAGAGGGAGAGACCCAGTACTTC
TRBV30	TRBD1	NA	TRBJ1-5	CAWAGQGPNQPQHF	TGTGCCTGGGCGGGACAGGGACCTAATCAGCCCCAGCATTTT
TRBV7-2	NA	NA	TRBJ2-3	CASSLTASTDTQYF	TGTGCCAGCAGCTTGACAGCGTCCACAGATACGCAGTATTTT
TRBV21-1	NA	NA	TRBJ1-5	CASSKGVGTLRNQPQHF	TGTGCCAGCAGCAAAGGGGTAGGGACATTACGCAATCAGCCCCAGCATTTT
TRBV5-1	NA	NA	TRBJ2-1	CASSWGGDNEQFF	TGCGCCAGCAGCTGGGGCGGGGACAATGAGCAGTTCTTC
TRBV27	TRBD2	NA	TRBJ2-5	CASSPTRLAGGRETQYF	TGTGCCAGCAGTCCCACCCGACTAGCGGGGGGGCGAGAGACCCAGTACTTC
TRBV29-1	TRBD1	NA	TRBJ1-2	CSTQGANGYTF	TGCAGCACACAGGGGGCTAATGGCTACACCTTC
TRBV2	NA	NA	TRBJ2-5	CASSMQGVQETQYF	TGTGCCAGCAGTATGCAGGGAGTCCAAGAGACCCAGTACTTC
TRBV27	NA	NA	TRBJ1-4	CASSTAWAPGEKLFF	TGTGCCAGCAGTACCGCGTGGGCCCCGGGGGAAAAACTGTTTTTT
TRBV6-5	NA	NA	TRBJ1-2	CASSSGANYGYTF	TGTGCCAGCAGTTCCGGGGCTAACTATGGCTACACCTTC
TRBV30	TRBD1	NA	TRBJ2-1	CAWNFGTGVYNEQFF	TGTGCCTGGAACTTCGGGACAGGGGTCTACAATGAGCAGTTCTTC
TRBV28	NA	NA	TRBJ1-6	CASRDKNSPLHF	TGTGCCAGCAGGGACAAGAATTCACCCCTCCACTTT
TRBV27	TRBD1	NA	TRBJ1-5	CASHRTGYSNQPQHF	TGTGCCAGCCACCGGACAGGCTATAGCAATCAGCCCCAGCATTTT
TRBV10-3	NA	NA	TRBJ1-1	CAISETEGGAFF	TGTGCCATCAGTGAGACAGAGGGAGGAGCTTTCTTT
TRBV7-2	NA	NA	TRBJ1-2	CASSLSVGTYGYTF	TGTGCCAGCAGCTTAAGTGTCGGAACCTATGGCTACACCTTC
TRBV4-1	NA	NA	TRBJ1-6	CASSSYYGQLPNSPLHF	TGCGCCAGCAGCTCTTATTACGGACAGCTCCCAAATTCACCCCTCCACTTT
TRBV27	TRBD2	NA	TRBJ2-4	CASRPGGVSAKNIQYF	TGTGCCAGCAGACCGGGGGGGGTGTCAGCCAAAAACATTCAGTACTTC
TRBV5-1	NA	NA	TRBJ2-3	CASSLSGTPTDTQYF	TGCGCCAGCAGCCTATCCGGGACGCCCACAGATACGCAGTATTTT
TRBV21-1	NA	few	TRBJ2-7	CASSKVRSSGGSKSPSSYEQYF	TGTGCCAGCAGCAAAGTACGGTCTAGCGGGGGCTCTAAGAGCCCGAGCTCCTACGAGCAGTACTTC
TRBV6-5	TRBD2	NA	TRBJ2-7	CASGRDEQYF	TGTGCCTCCGGGAGGGACGAGCAGTACTTC
TRBV3-1/TRBV3-2	NA	NA	TRBJ1-2	CASRPLWGGNYGYTF	TGTGCCAGCAGGCCCCTTTGGGGAGGTAACTATGGCTACACCTTC
TRBV19	TRBD2	NA	TRBJ2-1	CASIGLSGLAGANEQFF	TGTGCCAGTATCGGCCTGTCGGGTCTAGCGGGAGCGAATGAGCAGTTCTTC
TRBV5-6	NA	once	TRBJ1-6	CASSLSGTSNSPLHF	TGTGCCAGCAGCTTGTCCGGGACATCAAATTCACCCCTCCACTTT
TRBV7-9	NA	medium-sized	TRBJ2-5	CASSPPGMGGRRETQYF	TGTGCCAGCAGCCCGCCAGGGATGGGGGGGCGAAGAGAGACCCAGTACTTC
TRBV2	NA	NA	TRBJ2-1	CASSQWIEQFF	TGTGCCAGCAGTCAGTGGATTGAGCAGTTCTTC
TRBV27	NA	NA	TRBJ1-2	CASKSGNYGYTF	TGTGCCAGCAAATCAGGGAACTATGGCTACACCTTC
TRBV5-1	NA	NA	TRBJ1-4	CASSLMGVDEKLFF	TGCGCCAGCAGCTTGATGGGGGTGGATGAAAAACTGTTTTTT
TRBV7-9	NA	NA	TRBJ1-1	CADSDGFTEAFF	TGTGCCGATTCGGACGGCTTCACTGAAGCTTTCTTT
TRBV7-8	NA	NA	TRBJ1-2	CASSLGVSYYGYTF	TGTGCCAGCAGCTTAGGGGTCAGTTACTATGGCTACACCTTC